The 18 T cell receptor beta chains in this list originate from one sample, sequenced in a study of cytotoxic CD8 clonotypes in ibrutinib-treated CLL. Produced via immunoSEQ multiplex PCR; TCRdb's table is partial and in-frame only. Altogether 140,000 or so clones are present, roughly 83% being singletons, with the ten largest covering over 10%. The sample in question was PBMCs, obtained after 12 months of ibrutinib treatment. The receptors shown here come from a human donor with chronic lymphocytic leukemia.

The chain recombines TRBV7-2 with TRBJ2-7; D may be TRBD2 (6 bases). There are 17 residues in the CDR3. V lost 2 bases, J lost 0 bases, and 17 bases lay in between. Germline V CDR1 and CDR2: SGHTA, FQGNSA. CDR3 coding DNA: TGTGCCAGCAGCTTACAGGGTTTTAGCGGTAGCTCCTACGAGCAGTACTTC. This codes for CASSLQGFSGSSYEQYF.

The CDR3 DNA is TGTGCCAGCAGCTTAGAAAGCTCCTACAATGAGCAGTTCTTC. Its translation is CASSLESSYNEQFF. V usage is TRBV11-3 and J usage is TRBJ2-1; D is unclear. The CDR3 consists of 14 residues. Per germline, CDR1 SGHNT and CDR2 YENEEA. Trimming took 0 bases from V and 0 from J, leaving 3 bases between them.

The genes are TRBV28 and TRBJ2-5, with TRBD1 identical over 9 bases. V lost 4 bases and J lost 3; bases outside the gene matches: 6. In germline, CDR1 is MDHEN, CDR2 SYDVKM. The CDR3 extends over 15 amino acids. CDR3 DNA: TGTGCCAGCAGTTACCCTGGGACAGGGAAAGAGACCCAGTACTTC. Translation: CASSYPGTGKETQYF. The full variable domain, in which reference TRBV28 and TRBJ2-5 provide the parts outside the CDR3, is DVKVTQSSRYLVKRTGEKVFLECVQDMDHENMFWYRQDPGLGLRLIYFSYDVKMKEKGDIPEGYSVSREKKERFSLILESASTNQTSMYLCASSYPGTGKETQYFGPGTRLLVL.

V and J are TRBV30 and TRBJ1-5; unclear D gene. Trimming took 1 base from V and 6 from J, leaving 10 bases between them. The germline gives CDR1 GTSNPN, CDR2 SVGIG (reference sequence). The CDR3 spans 13 residues. The CDR3 DNA reads as TGTGCCTGGAGTGCAGGACCCGGTCAGCCCCAGCATTTT. It yields the protein CAWSAGPGQPQHF.

The sample holds one count of this clone. This chain links TRBV11-3 with TRBJ2-3, with TRBD2 matching over 8 bases. This CDR3 has 14 residues. Germline loops: CDR1 SGHNT, CDR2 YENEEA. The V segment lost 5 bases and the J segment 3 bases; nucleotides outside the gene matches: 4. CDR3 bases: TGTGCCAGCAGCAGAGCGGGAGTTACAGATACGCAGTATTTT. Its protein is CASSRAGVTDTQYF.

This chain uses TRBV7-2 with TRBJ2-1, with TRBD1 identical over 11 bases. This CDR3 comprises 18 residues. Losses at the gene ends were 1 base for V and 9 bases for J; bases not matched to a gene: 14. CDR1 SGHTA and CDR2 FQGNSA come from the germline V gene. In DNA, the CDR3 is TGTGCCAGCAGCTTAGTGTCCCCAGGACAGGGGGCGCCGGGTGAGCAGTTCTTC. Its translation is CASSLVSPGQGAPGEQFF.

V is TRBV7-3 and J is TRBJ2-2; D not certain. The V gene lost 5 bases and the J gene lost 6 bases, with 10 bases spanning the gap. The CDR3 covers 13 residues. Germline-derived CDR1 and CDR2 are SGHTA and FQGTGA. The CDR3 protein is CASSPASSGELFF. CDR3 DNA sequence: TGTGCCAGCAGCCCGGCCTCTTCCGGGGAGCTGTTTTTT.

This clone was counted between two and nine times. The chain uses TRBV29-1 and TRBJ2-1; D gene unclear. Germline V gene data show CDR1 as SQVTM and CDR2 as ANQGSEA. This CDR3 has 12 residues. V lost 5 bases and J 5 bases, leaving 10 bases between the germline ends. CDR3 region: CSVIGRDNEQFF. DNA for the CDR3: TGCAGCGTTATCGGTCGAGACAATGAGCAGTTCTTC.

The CDR3 region is CASSELFYGLAGGNEQFF. In nucleotides, the CDR3 is TGTGCCAGCAGTGAACTCTTCTATGGACTAGCGGGAGGGAATGAGCAGTTCTTC. The chain has TRBV6-1 and TRBJ2-1, with 15 bases identical to TRBD2. Germline values: CDR1 MNHNS, CDR2 SASEGT. V gave up 2 bases and J gave up 7 bases; unmatched junction bases: 9. CDR3 length equals 18 residues.

This sequence joins TRBV4-3 and TRBJ1-5; D is unresolved. The CDR3 has 14 residues. The germline V and J ends were trimmed by 2 bases and 0 bases, with 5 bases remaining between them. Germline CDR1 and CDR2: LGHNA and YSLEER. The CDR3 DNA reads TGCGCCAGCAGCCAAAGAGCTAGCAATCAGCCCCAGCATTTT. This translates into CASSQRASNQPQHF.

In this sample, this clone turned up a few times. The CDR3 DNA follows: TGTGCCAGCTCCGACAGGGGGCACTATGGCTACACCTTC. Amino acids: CASSDRGHYGYTF. This chain links TRBV18 with TRBJ1-2; TRBD1 matches 10 bases. V shed 6 bases, J shed 3 bases, and the junction held 1 base outside the gene matches. From germline, CDR1 is KGHSH and CDR2 LQKENI. The CDR3 has 13 amino acids. Drawing the rest from reference TRBV18 and TRBJ1-2, the complete variable domain is NAGVMQNPRHLVRRRGQEARLRCSPMKGHSHVYWYRQLPEEGLKFMVYLQKENIIDESGMPKERFSAEFPKEGPSILRIQQVVRGDSAAYFCASSDRGHYGYTFGSGTRLTVV.

The gene calls are TRBV19 and TRBJ2-1; D perhaps matches TRBD1 (5 bases). Germline CDR1 and CDR2: LNHDA and SQIVND (reference sequence). Trimming shortened V by 5 bases and J by 9 bases, and 17 bases separated the two germline ends. CDR3 length: 14 residues. Here the CDR3 DNA reads TGTGCCAGTAGTTCTCAGGGTAGTAAGGGTGAGCAGTTCTTC. It codes for CASSSQGSKGEQFF.

This clone was observed a few times. Other DNA variants within this sample encode the same CDR3. The rearrangement links TRBV18 to TRBJ2-6; no clear D gene. The CDR3 covers 15 residues. The germline V and J ends were trimmed by 1 base and 1 base, with 5 bases remaining between them. Germline loops: CDR1 KGHSH, CDR2 LQKENI. The CDR3 sequence is CASSPLVSGANVLTF. Here the CDR3 DNA reads TGTGCCAGCTCACCACTGGTATCTGGGGCCAACGTCCTGACTTTC.

The genes are TRBV4-2 and TRBJ2-7; 12 bases are shared with TRBD2. Germline loops: CDR1 LGHNA, CDR2 YNFKEQ. The V segment lost 2 bases and the J segment 5 bases; nucleotides outside the gene matches: 10. This CDR3 is built from 17 residues. CDR3 DNA sequence: TGTGCCAGCAGCCAATGGCTAGCGGGAGGGAATTTCAACGAGCAGTACTTC. Translated, it gives CASSQWLAGGNFNEQYF.

The chain employs TRBV5-4 and TRBJ1-1; D may be TRBD1 (6 bases). The V end was cut by 0 bases, the J end by 10 bases, with 16 bases between. CDR3 length: 14 residues. Germline V gene data show CDR1 as SGHNT and CDR2 as YYREEE (reference sequence). CDR3 in DNA: TGTGCCAGCAGCTTGGCCGCCGGGGGCGACGGAGCTTTCTTT. Amino acid sequence: CASSLAAGGDGAFF.

J is TRBJ2-4 and V is TRBV10-2; D is uncertain. This CDR3 has 14 amino acids. Trimming cost V 7 bases and J 3 bases, with 13 bases left between them. Germline loops: CDR1 WSHSY, CDR2 SAAADI. The CDR3 DNA reads TGCGCCAGCACTCCGGAGTTGGGCAAAAACATTCAGTACTTC. It codes for CASTPELGKNIQYF.

This sequence joins TRBV4-1 and TRBJ1-4; 9 bases agree with TRBD1. The CDR3 contains 14 residues. The trim removed 4 bases at V and 11 bases at J, leaving 8 bases unmatched. The germline V gene has CDR1 MGHRA and CDR2 YSYEKL. The CDR3 nucleotides are TGCGCCAGCAGCCCTACAGGGGGCGTCGGGAAACTGTTTTTT. Amino acids: CASSPTGGVGKLFF.

The V gene is TRBV10-3, the J gene TRBJ1-1; D gene uncertain. The CDR3 covers 15 residues. The germline V gene has CDR1 ENHRY and CDR2 SYGVKD. Trimming stripped 0 bases from V and 0 bases from J, with 8 bases between. DNA of the CDR3: TGTGCCATCAGTGAGTCAGGCAGGTTGAACACTGAAGCTTTCTTT. It is translated as CAISESGRLNTEAFF.